A single sample is the source of the 7 T cell receptor beta chains below, sequenced in a study of cytomegalovirus exposure and HLA in healthy donors. Use of 60 Vbeta and 13 Jbeta primers characterized the PCR. TCRdb keeps only in-frame clones here, not all; method: immunoSEQ multiplex PCR. The table lists about 80,000 clones, around 80% of them singletons. The sequenced material came from PBMCs. The receptors were gathered from a man under 40 in good health and CMV-seronegative.

The chain couples TRBV19 to TRBJ1-4, with D unclear. CDR1 is LNHDA, CDR2 SQIVND, per germline (reference sequence). V lost 10 bases and J 4 bases, leaving 13 bases between the germline ends. This CDR3 spans 13 amino acids. Here the CDR3 reads CATRRENNEKLFF. CDR3 DNA sequence: TGTGCCACCAGACGGGAGAATAATGAAAAACTGTTTTTT.

This clone appeared a single time. V and J are TRBV7-2 and TRBJ2-1; 7 nucleotides match TRBD2. The CDR3 is made up of 14 amino acids. J gave up 5 bases and V 6 bases, and 7 bases lay outside the gene matches. Germline V gene data show CDR1 as SGHTA and CDR2 as FQGNSA. CDR3 sequence reads: CASSLGGDHNEQFF. CDR3 coding DNA: TGTGCCAGCAGTTTGGGGGGGGACCACAATGAGCAGTTCTTC.

This clone has just one count. This chain's CDR3 is CASSSGRDSGELFF. The CDR3 DNA reads as TGTGCCAGCAGTTCCGGCAGGGATTCCGGGGAGCTGTTTTTT. The chain joins TRBV27 to TRBJ2-2, with D possibly being TRBD1 (5 bases). Germline V gene sequence: CDR1 MNHEY, CDR2 SMNVEV (reference sequence). V was clipped by 4 bases and J by 6 bases, with 12 bases between them. The CDR3 runs to 14 residues.

The rearrangement links TRBV7-3 to TRBJ1-6; D unclear. The germline CDR1 and CDR2 sequences are SGHTA and FQGTGA. This CDR3 comprises 13 residues. Trimming pared 4 bases from V and 6 bases from J, leaving 7 bases between. The CDR3 nucleotides are TGTGCCAGCAGCTCCGGGATTAATTCACCCCTCCACTTT. It codes for CASSSGINSPLHF.

V is TRBV7-9 and J is TRBJ2-4; D unclear. This CDR3 has 15 residues. Trimming left V 3 bases short and J 7 bases short, with 16 bases between. Germline assignment: CDR1 SEHNR and CDR2 FQNEAQ (reference sequence). CDR3 region: CASSFPVALENIQYF. CDR3 DNA sequence: TGTGCCAGCAGCTTCCCGGTCGCTCTGGAGAACATTCAGTACTTC.

V usage is TRBV11-2 and J usage is TRBJ2-7; D ambiguous. In germline, CDR1 is SGHAT, CDR2 FQNNGV. The V end lost 5 bases, the J end lost 6 bases, and 14 bases lay between the germline ends. CDR3 length: 13 residues. CDR3 DNA: TGTGCCAGCAGCCCCCCGGCGGTTATCGAGCAGTACTTC. Translation gives CASSPPAVIEQYF.

The rearrangement links TRBV28 to TRBJ2-5; D ambiguous. The DNA end favors TRBJ2-7, so the J call may be wrong. CDR3 length equals 11 residues. Germline CDR1 and CDR2: MDHEN and SYDVKM. In nucleotides, the CDR3 is TGTGCCAGCAGCCAAAACTACGAGCAGTACTTC. Protein product: CASSQNYEQYF.